This T cell receptor beta chain was sequenced for a study of T cell responses to AZD1222 COVID-19 vaccine (dated by TCRdb to the early 2020s). Broadly, across the study: AZD1222 recipients with second doses at about 4 weeks or about 12 weeks were pooled, because spike-specific TCR depth and breadth did not differ between schedules. A total of more than 230 trial participants underwent TCR sequencing, of whom nearly 210 had received two doses of AZD1222 and 26 had received two doses of the MenACWY control vaccine. Trial participants were enrolled by age into subgroups of 18-55, 56-69 and 70-plus years, and around 150, 29 and 61 TCR-sequenced participants, respectively, were included in these subgroups.

Overall results and qualifications from the work: After two AZD1222 doses, spike-specific TCR breadth and depth were significantly higher than at day 0 and than in MenACWY recipients. Most participants were white British and females outnumbered males, and the authors suggested that clonal diversity may have been underestimated. Reportedly, close to half of the unique spike-specific TCRs recognized epitopes lying outside the regions that are mutated in the B.1.351 and B.1.1.7 variants. Vaccine-associated CD4 TCRs spanned the whole spike protein, with dominant responses in regions 160-218 and 743-854. Because no day 14 peak-response samples were available, the repertoires could be characterized only after the peak T cell response. In the small 56-69-year group, the increase in depth fell short of significance, most likely because of low power. Conclusions about previously exposed vaccinees are limited because only 6 or 7 AZD1222 recipients were SARS-CoV-2 seropositive at baseline.

Concerning this clone: Its antigen is not yet known. There are no base qualities to consult, and no much larger clone falls within one base.

The time point label here, explained by the study, means: baseline before first vaccination. The vaccinee samples were drawn from two UK trials, COV001 and COV002, one of which was a single-blind randomized controlled phase 2/3 trial testing AZD1222 (ChAdOx1 nCoV-19) in healthy adults. For TCRbeta chain sequencing, PBMC samples were collected from trial participants at day 0 and at day 28 after the second dose. The germline V gene specifies KGHSH as CDR1 and LQKENI as CDR2. From its cysteine to its phenylalanine, the CDR3 spans 14 amino acids. Just CDR3 DNA is preserved here, 42 bases in frame from base 1. V is shortened by 3 bases, J by 4 bases, and the region joining them spans 12 bases. The CDR3 regions of human TCRbeta chains were analyzed by immunosequencing. The original methods were these. TCRs in the repertoires were matched against a reference library of SARS-CoV-2-specific TCRs that had been generated with the MIRA antigen-specificity platform. Breadth meant the fraction of unique TCRs that were SARS-CoV-2-associated, whereas depth meant the fraction of total T cells that were SARS-CoV-2-associated. Using the MIRA data, each spike-specific TCR was mapped to the spike region that the TCR reacts to and placed in a CD4 or CD8 class. Log10-transformed breadth and depth values were compared by one-way ANOVA with Sidak's multiple comparisons tests. TCRdb limited this immuneACCESS table to in-frame rearrangements with V and J called. A share of clones is missing; checked studies link under half to unresolved V genes, and the rest is unexplained. From that table come the V and J calls and clone size; the DNA was used to work out D and trimming. The sample data list tens of thousands of clones, and about 90% of these were observed just once. Roughly a sixth of the sample is in the top ten clones.

The sample here was peripheral blood, taken on day 0 of AZD1222 vaccination. This clonotype was sampled from an adult in good health. The rearrangement combines TRBV18 with TRBJ1-2, and possibly TRBD1, on 5 matching bases. The CDR3 protein: CASSPLADSYGYTF. The DNA sequence reads TGTGCCAGCTCACCCTTGGCAGACAGCTATGGCTACACCTTC. The CDR3, completed at both ends by the reference TRBV18 and TRBJ1-2 genes, gives the full variable domain NAGVMQNPRHLVRRRGQEARLRCSPMKGHSHVYWYRQLPEEGLKFMVYLQKENIIDESGMPKERFSAEFPKEGPSILRIQQVVRGDSAAYFCASSPLADSYGYTFGSGTRLTVV.